The clone carrying this TCR beta chain was recorded a few times. This sample is part of a study of identical twins. Germline CDR1 and CDR2: KGHDR and SFDVKD. The CDR3 spans 13 residues. V lost 3 bases to trimming and J lost 6 bases, with 7 bases between them. Using its own MiXCR run on the 5' RACE reads, TCRdb lists one record per CDR3 protein. Found here are about 300,000 distinct CDR3 sequences, approximately 13% of them singletons; the top ten hold around 6.9%. These same records also appear under a second study, on yellow fever vaccine responses in identical twins. As that study records: On the reported evidence, twins' vaccine T cell responses seemed partly convergent and partly personalized.

Sequences were obtained from CD8+ T cells sorted from blood. The gene calls are TRBV24-1 and TRBJ2-2; D is unresolved. This TCR came from a woman between 18 and 30 years old in good health. The CDR3 region has the DNA TGTGCCACCAGTGATGCCGGGCCCGGGGAGCTGTTTTTT. Protein: CATSDAGPGELFF.